Below are 27 T cell receptor beta chains sequenced from a single sample in a study of blood T cell repertoires in COVID-19. The repertoire was sequenced with immunoSEQ multiplex PCR; TCRdb's copy has only in-frame clones and lacks some. Among 150,000 to 190,000 clones listed, 75% to 85% were seen once. What was sequenced was peripheral blood. The receptors shown here come from a man in his sixties with acute or convalescent COVID-19.

This rearrangement joins TRBV6-4 to TRBJ2-2, with TRBD1 as a possible D gene (6 bases). Trimming removed 6 bases from V and 4 bases from J, with 12 bases in between. The germline V gene encodes CDR1 MRHNA and CDR2 SNTAGT. CDR3 length: 14 amino acids. DNA of the CDR3: TGTGCCAGCAGGAGACAGGAGGTCACCGGGGAGCTGTTTTTT. It codes for CASRRQEVTGELFF.

The chain recombines TRBV7-2 with TRBJ1-2; 11 positions match TRBD1. The CDR3 loop spans 16 amino acids. V gave up 2 bases and J gave up 7 bases; unmatched junction bases: 9. Germline CDR1 and CDR2: SGHTA and FQGNSA. The DNA of the CDR3 is TGTGCCAGCAGCTTAACCCGAGGACAGGGGGCGTTTGGCTACACCTTC. It codes for CASSLTRGQGAFGYTF.

V and J are TRBV5-4 and TRBJ1-1; D may be TRBD1 (5 bases). The CDR3 is made up of 13 amino acids. V was shortened by 3 bases and J by 3 bases, with 9 bases between the two germline ends. Germline V gives CDR1 SGHNT, CDR2 YYREEE (reference sequence). This chain's CDR3 is CASSSDSHTEAFF. The CDR3 region has the DNA TGTGCCAGCAGCTCCGACAGCCACACTGAAGCTTTCTTT.

The chain uses TRBV4-2 and TRBJ2-5, with a weak D call TRBD2 (6 bases). The V and J ends lost 0 bases and 2 bases respectively, with 13 bases between them. Germline CDR1 and CDR2: LGHNA and YNFKEQ. The CDR3 runs 16 residues. The CDR3 loop reads CASSQEGGGRQETQYF. The CDR3 DNA reads as TGTGCCAGCAGCCAAGAGGGAGGAGGGCGGCAAGAGACCCAGTACTTC.

This rearrangement joins TRBV18 to TRBJ2-7; TRBD1 matches 11 bases. V gave up 3 bases and J gave up 4 bases; unmatched junction bases: 5. The CDR3 loop spans 15 amino acids. Germline V gene sequence: CDR1 KGHSH, CDR2 LQKENI. The DNA of the CDR3 is TGTGCCAGCTCACCCTCGGACAGGGGGCCTTACGAGCAGTACTTC. The encoded protein is CASSPSDRGPYEQYF. The variable domain in full, completed from reference TRBV18 and TRBJ2-7, reads NAGVMQNPRHLVRRRGQEARLRCSPMKGHSHVYWYRQLPEEGLKFMVYLQKENIIDESGMPKERFSAEFPKEGPSILRIQQVVRGDSAAYFCASSPSDRGPYEQYFGPGTRLTVT.

V gene TRBV27 combines with J gene TRBJ2-7; 7 nucleotides line up with TRBD1. CDR3 size: 13 residues. Germline CDR1 is MNHEY and CDR2 is SMNVEV (reference sequence). With 6 bases clipped from V and 3 bases from J, the junction kept 5 bases outside the gene matches. The CDR3 nucleotides are TGTGCCAGCAGCCCGACAGGGAACTACGAGCAGTACTTC. It specifies CASSPTGNYEQYF.

This CDR3 is CASSPGLADSYEQYF. The CDR3 bases are TGTGCCAGCTCACCCGGACTAGCGGACTCCTACGAGCAGTACTTC. The J gene is TRBJ2-7, the V gene TRBV18; 10 positions match TRBD2. CDR3 size: 15 residues. Germline CDR1 reads KGHSH; CDR2 reads LQKENI. V was clipped by 3 bases and J by 0 bases; unmatched bases: 2. The whole variable domain, remainder taken from reference TRBV18 and TRBJ2-7, is NAGVMQNPRHLVRRRGQEARLRCSPMKGHSHVYWYRQLPEEGLKFMVYLQKENIIDESGMPKERFSAEFPKEGPSILRIQQVVRGDSAAYFCASSPGLADSYEQYFGPGTRLTVT.

The chain recombines TRBV4-1 with TRBJ1-2; tentative D call: TRBD1 (5 bases). CDR3 length: 12 residues. Germline V CDR1 and CDR2: MGHRA, YSYEKL. V lost 1 base, J lost 9 bases, and 9 bases lay in between. DNA of the CDR3: TGCGCCAGCAGCCAAGGACAGACAAGCTACACCTTC. Translating it yields CASSQGQTSYTF.

The chain carries TRBV27 and TRBJ2-5; D remains ambiguous. Trimming stripped 6 bases from V and 4 bases from J, with 9 bases between. Germline loops: CDR1 MNHEY, CDR2 SMNVEV (reference sequence). This CDR3 has 12 amino acids. The CDR3 DNA reads as TGTGCCAGCAGCCCCTATGGAGAGACCCAGTACTTC. The encoded protein is CASSPYGETQYF.

The chain recombines TRBV6-6 with TRBJ2-2; 13 nucleotides match TRBD2. The germline CDR1 and CDR2 sequences are MNHNY and SVGAGI (reference sequence). The CDR3 has 16 amino acids. The junction had 10 bases not matched to a gene; V was cut back by 8 bases and J by 7 bases. The CDR3 reads CASLELAGGPSGELFF. In DNA form, the CDR3 reads TGTGCCAGCCTGGAACTAGCGGGGGGGCCAAGCGGGGAGCTGTTTTTT.

The chain carries TRBV30 and TRBJ2-7; 12 positions match TRBD2. J gave up 6 bases and V 0 bases, and 3 bases lay outside the gene matches. This CDR3 has 14 residues. Germline values: CDR1 GTSNPN, CDR2 SVGIG (reference sequence). The chain's CDR3 is CAWSVELAGGEQYF. The CDR3 nucleotides are TGTGCCTGGAGTGTTGAACTAGCGGGAGGCGAGCAGTACTTC.

The chain uses TRBV27 and TRBJ2-7; D gene uncertain. V lost 8 bases and J lost 0, with 11 bases in between. The CDR3 has 13 residues. CDR1 and CDR2 (germline): MNHEY, SMNVEV (reference sequence). The CDR3 reads CASSTVNSYEQYF. Written as DNA, the CDR3 is TGTGCCAGCTCAACAGTGAACTCCTACGAGCAGTACTTC.

The chain recombines TRBV7-9 with TRBJ1-2; TRBD1 aligns across 7 bases. Trimming took 6 bases from V and 2 from J; bases not matched to a gene: 6. Germline lookup yields CDR1 SEHNR and CDR2 FQNEAQ (reference sequence). This CDR3 has 14 amino acids. The CDR3 reads CASSLGQSNYGYTF. For the CDR3, the DNA is TGTGCCAGCAGTTTGGGACAGAGCAACTATGGCTACACCTTC.

The CDR3 nucleotides read TGTGCCAGCACCGCTGGGGGCCCCGACAGGGATACTGGGACTTCACCCCTCCACTTT. This sequence encodes CASTAGGPDRDTGTSPLHF. This sequence joins TRBV21-1 and TRBJ1-6; the table's D call of TRBD1 was not tested on the DNA. TRBV21-1 is classified as a pseudogene. This CDR3 has 19 residues.

The chain couples TRBV24-1 to TRBJ1-2, with 7 bases that match TRBD1. The junction had 3 bases not matched to a gene; V was cut back by 5 bases and J by 4 bases. Germline assignment: CDR1 KGHDR and CDR2 SFDVKD. This CDR3 contains 13 residues. CDR3 nucleotide sequence: TGTGCCACCAGTGGGGGGACAGTCTATGGCTACACCTTC. It translates to CATSGGTVYGYTF.

The chain links TRBV18 to TRBJ2-1; the D is unclear. The CDR3 totals 12 residues. Looked up from germline, CDR1 is KGHSH and CDR2 is LQKENI. Trimming shortened V by 3 bases and J by 2 bases, and 2 bases separated the two germline ends. CDR3 protein: CASSPAYNEQFF. For the CDR3, the DNA is TGTGCCAGCTCACCCGCCTACAATGAGCAGTTCTTC.

The chain carries TRBV28 and TRBJ2-7; no definite D call. The germline gives CDR1 MDHEN, CDR2 SYDVKM. V was pared by 5 bases and J by 7 bases, with 15 bases between. CDR3 size: 13 residues. CDR3 amino acids: CASSTTNRKEQYF. In nucleotides, the CDR3 is TGTGCCAGCAGTACGACAAACCGAAAGGAGCAGTACTTC.

The V call is TRBV6-2 or TRBV6-3, the J call TRBJ2-7, with D maybe TRBD2 (6 bases). V was trimmed by 4 bases and J by 5 bases, leaving 9 bases between them. Germline values: CDR1 MNHEY, CDR2 SVGEGT. This CDR3 comprises 12 residues. In DNA, the CDR3 is TGTGCCAGCAGTTGGGCGGGAAACGAGCAGTACTTC. Translation gives CASSWAGNEQYF.

This clone was recorded a few times. The chain is built from TRBV6-6 and TRBJ2-3; the D gene is possibly TRBD1 (5 bases). The germline V and J ends were trimmed by 0 bases and 4 bases, with 11 bases remaining between them. The CDR3 runs 15 residues. The germline gives CDR1 MNHNY, CDR2 SVGAGI (reference sequence). This CDR3 reads CASSYSRPGSDTQYF. In DNA form, the CDR3 reads TGTGCCAGCAGTTACTCCCGACCAGGGTCAGATACGCAGTATTTT.

This clone occurred a few times. The CDR3 protein is CASSQDMRLAGVREQFF. As DNA, the CDR3 is TGTGCCAGCAGCCAAGATATGCGACTAGCGGGAGTAAGGGAGCAGTTCTTC. V and J are TRBV3-1 (or the pseudogene TRBV3-2) and TRBJ2-1, with 12 positions matching TRBD2. Looked up from germline, CDR1 is LGHDT and CDR2 is YNNKEL (reference sequence). The length of the CDR3 is 17 residues. V lost 0 bases, J lost 10 bases, and 10 bases stayed unmatched.

The rearrangement uses TRBV12-5 and TRBJ1-6; TRBD1 might be the D (5 bases). The CDR3 consists of 13 residues. Germline V gene sequence: CDR1 LGHNT, CDR2 FRNRAP. The V end lost 4 bases, the J end lost 8 bases, and 9 bases lay between the germline ends. CDR3: CASGSEGYSPLHF. The CDR3 DNA sequence: TGTGCTAGTGGTTCGGAGGGGTATTCACCCCTCCACTTT.

V and J are TRBV10-3 and TRBJ1-2; TRBD1 might be the D (6 bases). This CDR3 comprises 12 residues. CDR1 and CDR2 (germline): ENHRY, SYGVKD. The V end lost 8 bases, the J end lost 3 bases, and 10 bases lay between the germline ends. The CDR3 DNA reads as TGTGCCATCGAACAGGGAGACTATGGCTACACCTTC. The encoded protein is CAIEQGDYGYTF.

The count of this clone is one. The V call is TRBV5-1, the J call TRBJ2-7; tentatively, D is TRBD2 (6 bases). The germline V and J ends were trimmed by 3 bases and 4 bases, with 20 bases remaining between them. Germline CDR1 reads SGHRS; CDR2 reads YFSETQ. The CDR3 totals 16 residues. The CDR3 is CASSSTGSGRPYEQYF. The CDR3 nucleotides read TGCGCCAGCAGCTCGACCGGGAGCGGGCGACCGTACGAGCAGTACTTC.

This clone has more than one count but fewer than ten. The chain couples TRBV19 to TRBJ1-2; D is possibly TRBD1 (5 bases). Germline V gene lookup returns CDR1 LNHDA and CDR2 SQIVND (reference sequence). The V end was cut by 6 bases, the J end by 4 bases, with 12 bases between. The CDR3 sequence is 13 residues long. The CDR3: CASRSGGVYGYTF. The CDR3 region has the DNA TGTGCCAGTAGGAGCGGGGGGGTCTATGGCTACACCTTC.

The V call is TRBV18, the J call TRBJ1-1, with 9 bases lining up with TRBD1. V lost 3 bases, J lost 5 bases, and 1 base stayed unmatched. Looked up from germline, CDR1 is KGHSH and CDR2 is LQKENI. The CDR3 has 13 residues. CDR3 DNA sequence: TGTGCCAGCTCACCCGACAGGGGGACTGAAGCTTTCTTT. This gives the protein CASSPDRGTEAFF.

DNA for the CDR3: TGTGCCAGCTCATTAGACTACAGGGCCGGGGAGCTGTTTTTT. It specifies CASSLDYRAGELFF. The rearrangement uses TRBV18 and TRBJ2-2, with a possible D match to TRBD1 (6 bases). The germline CDR1 and CDR2 sequences are KGHSH and LQKENI. This CDR3 is 14 amino acids long. V was pared by 5 bases and J by 6 bases, with 13 bases between.

V usage is TRBV21-1 and J usage is TRBJ1-2. TRBV21-1 corresponds to a pseudogene. CDR3 length: 12 amino acids. In nucleotides, the CDR3 is TGTGCCAGCAACCGGGGTAACTATGGCTACACCTTC. As protein: CASNRGNYGYTF.